Listed below are T cell receptor beta chains from one sample, sequenced in a study of Graves' ophthalmopathy and Graves' hyperthyroidism. TCRdb redid the calling of the multiplex PCR reads with MiXCR, one entry per CDR3 protein. In the table there are hundreds of thousands of distinct CDR3 sequences, about 22% of which are singletons. The sample comprised peripheral blood. The receptors were sampled from a woman aged 45-60 years with Graves' ophthalmopathy. CDR3s include the opening cysteine and the closing phenylalanine or tryptophan. The order of the fields is D gene, clone size, J gene, V gene, CDR3 protein, CDR3 DNA. D genes are given only for firm matches. Rows may omit the clone size; those that give it use once, few, many or a size class.

>NA|many|TRBJ2-2|TRBV7-6
CASSGGIQGWNTGELFF
TGTGCCAGCAGCGGTGGGATACAGGGCTGGAACACCGGGGAGCTGTTTTTT
>NA|many|TRBJ2-5|TRBV12-3/TRBV12-4
CASSFQAPQLETQYF
TGTGCCAGCAGTTTTCAAGCGCCGCAGCTAGAGACCCAGTACTTC
>NA|many|TRBJ1-2|TRBV12-3/TRBV12-4
CASSNTGQTSGYGYTF
TGTGCCAGCAGCAATACAGGGCAGACGAGCGGTTATGGCTACACCTTC
>NA|many|TRBJ2-5|TRBV12-3/TRBV12-4
CASSLLSRSQYF
TGTGCCAGCAGTTTATTATCTCGGAGCCAGTACTTC
>NA|many|TRBJ1-3|TRBV19
CASSLTSRNTIYF
TGTGCCAGTAGTCTAACATCCCGAAACACCATATATTTT
>TRBD2|many|TRBJ2-7|TRBV7-2
CASSISGGSSYEQYF
TGTGCCAGCAGTATTAGCGGGGGGAGCTCCTACGAGCAGTACTTC
>NA|many|TRBJ2-2|TRBV5-1
CASSLSTPRSGELFF
TGCGCCAGCAGCTTGTCGACTCCTCGCTCTGGGGAGCTGTTTTTT
>NA|many|TRBJ2-5|TRBV9
CASSVFSRQGETQYF
TGTGCCAGCAGCGTATTTAGCCGCCAAGGAGAGACCCAGTACTTC
>TRBD1|many|TRBJ2-7|TRBV6-1
CASNRQGRYEQYF
TGTGCCAGCAATAGACAGGGGAGGTACGAGCAGTACTTC
>NA|NA|TRBJ1-1|TRBV6-2/TRBV6-3
CASSYSSSVFTEAFF
TGTGCCAGCAGTTACTCGAGTAGCGTTTTTACTGAAGCTTTCTTT
>TRBD2|NA|TRBJ2-5|TRBV6-2/TRBV6-3
CASWLSGSLETQYF
TGTGCCAGCTGGCTTAGCGGGAGTCTGGAGACCCAGTACTTC
>TRBD2|once|TRBJ2-7|TRBV12-5
CASGLARLASDEQYF
TGTGCTAGTGGTTTGGCCCGACTAGCCTCCGACGAGCAGTACTTC
>NA|many|TRBJ2-7|TRBV20-1
CSAEVGEWTNEQYF
TGCAGTGCTGAGGTCGGGGAGTGGACAAACGAGCAGTACTTC
>TRBD1|many|TRBJ2-7|TRBV29-1
CSVTLRQGAPYEQYF
TGCAGCGTGACTCTCAGACAGGGGGCTCCCTACGAGCAGTACTTC
>TRBD2|NA|TRBJ2-5|TRBV6-2/TRBV6-3
CASSYSPGLAAHNQETQYF
TGTGCCAGCAGTTACTCCCCGGGACTAGCGGCCCATAACCAAGAGACCCAGTACTTC
>NA|NA|TRBJ1-1|TRBV7-6
CASSLERGGTEAYF
TGTGCCAGCAGCTTAGAGCGTGGGGGCACTGAAGCTTACTTT
>TRBD1|NA|TRBJ2-7|TRBV7-2
CASSPDRVWHEQYF
TGTGCCAGCAGCCCCGACAGGGTCTGGCACGAGCAGTACTTC
>TRBD1|many|TRBJ1-6|TRBV27
CASSPGQEGSSPLHF
TGTGCCAGCAGCCCCGGACAGGAAGGGAGTTCACCCCTCCACTTT
>NA|NA|TRBJ1-2|TRBV19
CASTSGGAGGYTF
TGTGCCAGTACCTCCGGGGGGGCCGGTGGCTACACCTTC
>TRBD1|few|TRBJ2-5|TRBV7-2
CASSWSGTVQETQYF
TGTGCCAGCAGCTGGTCAGGGACAGTCCAAGAGACCCAGTACTTC
>NA|many|TRBJ2-5|TRBV30
CAWSDGSQETQYF
TGTGCCTGGAGTGACGGCAGCCAAGAGACCCAGTACTTC
>NA|few|TRBJ2-7|TRBV29-1
CSVEGAGTYEQYF
TGCAGCGTTGAGGGGGCAGGAACCTACGAGCAGTACTTC
>TRBD1|NA|TRBJ1-1|TRBV24-1
CATSGGGVGTEAFF
TGTGCCACCAGTGGAGGGGGCGTTGGCACTGAAGCTTTCTTT
>NA|many|TRBJ1-5|TRBV24-1
CATALTSNQPQHF
TGTGCCACCGCGCTTACAAGCAATCAGCCCCAGCATTTT
>NA|NA|TRBJ2-2|TRBV6-1
CASSQRGGELFF
TGTGCCAGCAGCCAACGAGGCGGGGAGCTGTTTTTT
>NA|many|TRBJ1-2|TRBV30
CAWKGRDYGYTF
TGTGCCTGGAAAGGACGGGACTATGGCTACACCTTC
>NA|NA|TRBJ2-2|TRBV13
CASSFRLSNTGELFF
TGTGCCAGCAGCTTTAGACTCTCGAACACCGGGGAGCTGTTTTTT
>NA|many|TRBJ2-2|TRBV24-1
CATSDSTRGTGELFF
TGTGCCACCAGTGATTCTACCAGGGGCACCGGGGAGCTGTTTTTT
>NA|NA|TRBJ2-4|TRBV30
CASALHGDLAKNIQYF
TGTGCCTCAGCCCTACACGGAGACTTAGCCAAAAACATTCAGTACTTC
>NA|many|TRBJ1-3|TRBV20-1
CSARDGSAGGNTIYF
TGCAGTGCTAGAGATGGGTCCGCCGGAGGAAACACCATATATTTT
>NA|few|TRBJ2-7|TRBV6-2/TRBV6-3
CASQAVESYEQYF
TGTGCCAGCCAGGCAGTTGAATCCTACGAGCAGTACTTC
>NA|many|TRBJ1-1|TRBV6-1
CASSEATKYTEAFF
TGTGCCAGCAGTGAAGCGACCAAATACACTGAAGCTTTCTTT
>NA|many|TRBJ1-5|TRBV28
CASALGQGNQPQHF
TGTGCCAGCGCCCTCGGGCAGGGCAATCAGCCCCAGCATTTT
>NA|many|TRBJ1-5|TRBV6-2/TRBV6-3
CTSSNRRRVGNQPQHF
TGTACCAGCAGTAACCGACGGAGGGTCGGCAATCAGCCCCAGCATTTT
>NA|many|TRBJ1-1|TRBV12-3/TRBV12-4
CASSPARFNSEAFF
TGTGCCAGCAGCCCGGCCAGGTTTAACTCTGAAGCTTTCTTT
>TRBD1|few|TRBJ1-6|TRBV3-1
CASSQGQGRISPLHF
TGTGCCAGCAGCCAAGGACAGGGGAGAATTTCACCCCTCCACTTT
>TRBD1|many|TRBJ1-1|TRBV13
CASSMDRFTEAFF
TGTGCCAGCAGCATGGACAGGTTTACTGAAGCTTTCTTT
>TRBD2|NA|TRBJ2-5|TRBV4-2
CASSQEVSGSRETQYF
TGTGCCAGCAGCCAAGAGGTTAGCGGGAGTCGTGAGACCCAGTACTTC
>TRBD2|many|TRBJ2-7|TRBV5-1
CASSLGTSGSGYEQYF
TGCGCCAGCAGCTTGGGGACTAGCGGGAGCGGATACGAGCAGTACTTC
>NA|many|TRBJ2-7|TRBV20-1
CSARRLSGGLYEQYF
TGCAGTGCTAGGCGTCTGAGCGGCGGACTCTACGAGCAGTACTTC
>NA|many|TRBJ1-5|TRBV20-1
CSAIGFGGVGNQPQHF
TGCAGTGCTATAGGTTTCGGGGGTGTAGGGAACCAGCCCCAGCATTTT
>TRBD1|many|TRBJ2-1|TRBV24-1
CATSDPDTPRDSAYNEQFF
TGTGCCACCAGTGATCCCGATACGCCCAGGGACAGCGCCTACAATGAGCAGTTCTTC
>NA|many|TRBJ1-2|TRBV6-1
CASRRREVNYGYTF
TGTGCCAGCAGAAGGAGGGAAGTTAACTATGGCTACACCTTC
>NA|many|TRBJ2-6|TRBV6-1
CASSESRPSGANVLTF
TGTGCCAGCAGTGAGTCCCGCCCCTCTGGGGCCAACGTCCTGACTTTC
>NA|many|TRBJ1-1|TRBV2
CASSRQWNTEAFF
TGTGCCAGCAGCCGGCAGTGGAACACTGAAGCTTTCTTT
>NA|many|TRBJ2-7|TRBV6-5
CASSSQGKGEQYF
TGTGCCAGCAGTTCACAGGGAAAGGGCGAGCAGTACTTC
>NA|few|TRBJ1-1|TRBV30
CAWKPTEEAFF
TGTGCCTGGAAACCGACGGAGGAAGCTTTCTTT
>NA|NA|TRBJ2-7|TRBV27
CASSQPGRSYEQYF
TGTGCCAGCAGCCAACCGGGACGATCCTACGAGCAGTACTTC
>TRBD1|many|TRBJ1-3|TRBV12-3/TRBV12-4
CASSLGRGLGNTIYF
TGTGCCAGCAGTTTAGGCAGGGGGCTTGGAAACACCATATATTTT
>NA|many|TRBJ2-7|TRBV4-1
CASSQVDRNSYEQYF
TGCGCCAGCAGCCAAGTAGACAGGAACTCCTACGAGCAGTACTTC
>NA|NA|TRBJ1-6|TRBV6-1
CASRSDPDNSPLHF
TGTGCCAGCAGATCTGACCCGGACAATTCACCCCTCCACTTT
>NA|NA|TRBJ2-5|TRBV7-9
CASSLVASGETQYF
TGTGCCAGCAGCTTAGTGGCATCGGGGGAGACCCAGTACTTC
>TRBD2|many|TRBJ2-7|TRBV2
CAGGWTLYEQYF
TGTGCGGGGGGGTGGACCCTCTACGAGCAGTACTTC